This TCR beta chain was profiled in a study of molecular identifiers for immune sequencing clone quantification. Broader study findings: Researchers reportedly could pick up spiked Jurkat TCR RNA from one cell mixed into some 1 million naive cells. Clones that exceeded 20 RNA copies held over 99% of effector molecules, yet under 1% in naive cells.

One entry per CDR3 protein results from TCRdb running MiXCR on the PCR reads. The sample lists around 40,000 distinct CDR3 sequences, 15% to 20% seen once, with roughly 0.99% in the top ten. Sorting was used to obtain naive CD8 T cells (CD8+CD4-CCR7+CD45RA+). This clonotype has ten or more counts. Its antigen is currently unknown. Sequencing was done on a sample of naive CD8+ T cells from blood, with Jurkat cell RNA spiked in. Subset denoted: FACS-sorted CD8+CD4-CCR7+CD45RA+ naive T cells. The TCR originated in a human donor in good health. Some libraries in this study had Jurkat cell RNA spiked in.

The CDR3 DNA reads as TGTGCCAGCAGCCCCCAATACACTGAAGCTTTCTTT. It is translated as CASSPQYTEAFF. This rearrangement joins TRBV7-8 to TRBJ1-1; D is ambiguous. V was clipped by 5 bases and J by 3 bases, with 7 bases between them. The germline gives CDR1 SGHVS, CDR2 FQNEAQ. CDR3 length: 12 residues.